A single sample gave rise to the 5 T cell receptor beta chains below, sequenced in a study of multiple sclerosis patients with progressive multifocal leukoencephalopathy. Profiling relied on immunoSEQ multiplex PCR, and the TCRdb table lists in-frame clones only, not all of them. The table has fewer than 40,000 clones, 90% to 95% seen once. As to time point: before natalizumab initiation. Sequencing was done on a sample of PBMCs. These receptor sequences come from a man between 25 and 39 years old with multiple sclerosis.

V gene TRBV19 combines with J gene TRBJ2-3; TRBD2 aligns across 9 bases. The CDR3 sequence is 15 residues long. Germline assignment: CDR1 LNHDA and CDR2 SQIVND (reference sequence). Losses at the gene ends were 3 bases for V and 3 bases for J; bases not matched to a gene: 4. The DNA for the CDR3 is TGTGCCAGTAGTATGGCGGGAGGGCCGACAGATACGCAGTATTTT. It specifies CASSMAGGPTDTQYF.

The chain has TRBV6-5 and TRBJ1-5; D is unclear. This CDR3 is built from 15 residues. Per the germline V gene, CDR1 is MNHEY and CDR2 is SVGAGI. V dropped 0 bases and J dropped 3 bases, with 9 bases sitting between them. DNA for the CDR3: TGTGCCAGCAGTTACTCGAGAGGGTTCAATCAGCCCCAGCATTTT. It is translated as CASSYSRGFNQPQHF.

The V and J genes are TRBV4-2 and TRBJ1-2; no clear D gene. This CDR3 region has 15 residues. Between the trimmed V and J ends, which lost 4 bases and 1 base, there was a span of 13 bases. The germline V gene has CDR1 LGHNA and CDR2 YNFKEQ. The CDR3 protein is CASSPPYEGNYGYTF. The CDR3 nucleotides read TGTGCCAGCAGCCCCCCGTATGAGGGTAACTATGGCTACACCTTC.

This clone has a handful of counts. The chain combines TRBV4-1 with TRBJ1-2; 7 nucleotides match TRBD1. Germline CDR1 reads MGHRA; CDR2 reads YSYEKL. This CDR3 is built from 14 residues. The J segment lost 8 bases and the V segment lost 0 bases, leaving 6 bases of the junction unmatched. In DNA, the CDR3 is TGCGCCAGCAGCCAAGATAAGGGGGCGAGGGGCTACACCTTC. This translates into CASSQDKGARGYTF.

In DNA, the CDR3 is TGTGCCAGCAGCCCCCACACTAGCGCCTCCTACGAGCAGTACTTC. Translating it yields CASSPHTSASYEQYF. This rearrangement joins TRBV7-2 to TRBJ2-5; 7 bases fit TRBD2. The last part of the DNA fits TRBJ2-7 better; the J call may be wrong. Germline V gene data show CDR1 as SGHTA and CDR2 as FQGNSA. This CDR3 has 15 residues.